These 10 T cell receptor beta chains were sequenced from one sample in a study of Graves' ophthalmopathy and Graves' hyperthyroidism. Transcripts of RNA were the source for amplifying TCR beta CDR3 regions. Scientists carried out first-round RT-PCR using HTBI primers and then a second-round multiplex PCR. TCRdb reanalysed the multiplex PCR reads using MiXCR and keeps one entry per CDR3 protein. This sample has approximately 540,000 distinct CDR3 sequences, with under 45% found just once. The sample comprised peripheral blood or thyroid tissue (not recorded which). These receptors were obtained from an adult man with Graves' hyperthyroidism.

This clonotype was recorded many times. The chain links TRBV2 to TRBJ2-7, with TRBD2 matching 14 bases. Germline values: CDR1 SNHLY, CDR2 FYNNEI. The CDR3 extends over 16 amino acids. Trimming took 8 bases from V and 4 from J; bases not matched to a gene: 10. The CDR3 sequence: CASLGTSGSTVYEQYF. CDR3 in DNA: TGTGCCAGCCTAGGGACTAGCGGGAGTACAGTGTACGAGCAGTACTTC.

This clonotype has at least ten counts. The gene calls are TRBV9 and TRBJ2-2, with 9 bases fitting TRBD2. Germline-derived CDR1 and CDR2 are SGDLS and YYNGEE. The ends lost 2 bases at V and 7 bases at J; junction bases unmatched: 9. This CDR3 comprises 16 residues. The CDR3 coding sequence is TGTGCCAGCAGCGTTTTAGCGGGAGCTGGTAACGGGGAGCTGTTTTTT. This translates into CASSVLAGAGNGELFF.

This clonotype was found many times. Germline is not matched at one junction end, which may reflect a read error. J is TRBJ2-7 and V is TRBV25-1; D possibly corresponds to TRBD2 (6 bases). Germline V gene sequence: CDR1 MGHDK, CDR2 SYGVNS. The CDR3 runs 9 residues. The CDR3 DNA follows: TGTGCCAGCAGCCTAGAGCGGGACTTC. Encoded protein: CASSLERDF.

This chain connects TRBV5-1 to TRBJ2-7, with TRBD2 matching 9 bases. Unmatched junction bases numbered 14, after V lost 4 bases and J lost 0 bases. CDR1 SGHRS and CDR2 YFSETQ come from the germline V gene. CDR3 length: 18 amino acids. CDR3 sequence (DNA): TGCGCCAGCAGCCCCCGAAGGGCTAGCGGGGCAAACTCCTACGAGCAGTACTTC. It yields the protein CASSPRRASGANSYEQYF.

This clonotype was counted many times. The chain combines TRBV24-1 with TRBJ1-1; 7 nucleotides match TRBD1. Per the germline V gene, CDR1 is KGHDR and CDR2 is SFDVKD. The V and J ends lost 4 bases and 3 bases, in that order; junction bases with no gene match: 1. The CDR3 has 13 amino acids. CDR3 nucleotides: TGTGCCACCAGTGACCAGGGGGACACTGAAGCTTTCTTT. Residues: CATSDQGDTEAFF.

This clonotype has only a few counts. A read error may produce the germline difference seen at one junction end. The genes are TRBV15 and TRBJ1-1; no clear D gene. The germline gives CDR1 LNHNV, CDR2 YYDKDF (reference sequence). CDR3 length: 14 residues. The CDR3 DNA sequence: TGTGCCACCAGCAGAGATGGCCGGAACACTGAAGCTTCCTTT. Protein: CATSRDGRNTEASF.

CDR3 sequence: CASSGTGLKGYTF. In nucleotides, the CDR3 is TGTGCCAGCAGTGGAACAGGGCTGAAAGGCTACACCTTC. The chain joins TRBV2 to TRBJ1-2, with a tentative D call TRBD1 (6 bases). Germline lookup yields CDR1 SNHLY and CDR2 FYNNEI. The CDR3 consists of 13 residues. V was trimmed by 4 bases and J by 8 bases, leaving 14 bases between them.

This clonotype has a count of ten or more. The V gene is TRBV24-1, the J gene TRBJ2-2; no reliable D call. The V end was cut by 0 bases, the J end by 0 bases, with 4 bases between. There are 15 residues in the CDR3. Per the germline V gene, CDR1 is KGHDR and CDR2 is SFDVKD. CDR3 residues: CATSDLRANTGELFF. In DNA, the CDR3 is TGTGCCACCAGTGATTTGCGGGCGAACACCGGGGAGCTGTTTTTT.

This clonotype showed up just a few times. This chain uses TRBV2 with TRBJ1-2; 10 bases are a match to TRBD1. With 3 bases clipped from V and 6 bases from J, the junction kept 1 base outside the gene matches. The CDR3 runs to 13 residues. Germline V lookup: CDR1 SNHLY, CDR2 FYNNEI. The CDR3, as DNA: TGTGCCAGCAGTGAGGGACAGGGGAATGGCTACACCTTC. Translated, it gives CASSEGQGNGYTF.

As regards this clonotype: At one end, the junction sequence differs from germline, possibly due to a read error. This sequence joins TRBV7-9 and TRBJ2-3; a weak D match, TRBD2 (5 bases). The length of the CDR3 is 12 residues. CDR1 is SEHNR, CDR2 FQNEAQ, per germline (reference sequence). DNA for the CDR3: TGTGCCAGCGGCTTAGACCGGGGTACGCAGTATTTT. It specifies CASGLDRGTQYF.